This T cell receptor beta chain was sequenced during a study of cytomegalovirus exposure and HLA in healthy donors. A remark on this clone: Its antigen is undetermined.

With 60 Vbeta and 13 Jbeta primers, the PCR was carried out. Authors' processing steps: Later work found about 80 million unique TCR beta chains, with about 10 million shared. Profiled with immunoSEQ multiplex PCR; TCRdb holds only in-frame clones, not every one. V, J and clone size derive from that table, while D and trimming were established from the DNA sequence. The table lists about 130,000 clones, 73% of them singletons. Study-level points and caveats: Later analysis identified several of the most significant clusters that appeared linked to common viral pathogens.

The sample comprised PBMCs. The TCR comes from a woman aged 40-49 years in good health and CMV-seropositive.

CDR3 in amino acids: CASSYGGLAEETQYF. CDR3 sequence (DNA): TGTGCCAGCAGTTACGGGGGACTAGCGGAAGAGACCCAGTACTTC. The genes are TRBV6-5 and TRBJ2-5; 11 positions agree with TRBD2. The CDR3 length is 15 residues. Unmatched junction bases numbered 2, after V lost 2 bases and J lost 3 bases. Germline assignment: CDR1 MNHEY and CDR2 SVGAGI.